This T cell receptor beta chain originates from a study of patients with pleural tuberculosis. This clonotype has ten or more counts. TCRdb ran MiXCR on the reads and lists one entry per CDR3 protein. The sample has around 50,000 distinct CDR3 sequences, 7.3% seen once. The CDR3 runs to 13 residues. Germline lookup yields CDR1 LGHNA and CDR2 YNFKEQ. V was pared by 5 bases and J by 8 bases, with 7 bases of the junction left unmatched. The V and J genes are TRBV4-2 and TRBJ2-3; TRBD2 aligns across 7 bases. This receptor was taken from a human donor with pleural tuberculosis. The DNA for the CDR3 is TGTGCCAGCAGCATTCCGGGAGGCGGTACGCAGTATTTT. The encoded protein is CASSIPGGGTQYF.